The 23 T cell receptor beta chains below all came from one sample that was sequenced in a study of chemoradiotherapy in HPV16-positive cancers. This table comes from immunoSEQ multiplex PCR, and its TCRdb copy is limited to in-frame clones, with some not included. Here the sample spans about 1,300 clones, around nine tenths being singletons. Sequenced here: tumor tissue, sampled from a patient who underwent chemoradiotherapy. These receptors were obtained from a human donor with HPV-associated anogenital cancer.

The V and J genes are TRBV1 and TRBJ2-2. TRBV1 represents a pseudogene. The CDR3 length is 14 residues. CDR3 in amino acids: CTSSKGRDTGELFF. The CDR3 DNA reads as TGCACCAGCAGTAAGGGCAGAGACACCGGGGAGCTGTTTTTT.

This clone was counted a few times. The chain couples TRBV27 to TRBJ1-2; a possible D gene is TRBD1 (5 bases). CDR1 is MNHEY and CDR2 is SMNVEV in the germline V gene (reference sequence). The CDR3 is made up of 12 amino acids. Trimming pared 4 bases from V and 8 bases from J, leaving 11 bases between. This chain's CDR3 is CASSSGPTGYTF. The CDR3 DNA reads TGTGCCAGCAGTTCGGGACCGACCGGCTACACCTTC.

This chain connects TRBV9 to TRBJ2-7, with 9 nucleotides matching TRBD1. V dropped 0 bases and J dropped 5; count of bases not matched to a gene: 6. This CDR3 spans 15 amino acids. Per the germline V gene, CDR1 is SGDLS and CDR2 is YYNGEE. The CDR3 bases are TGTGCCAGCAGCGTAGGGGTAACAGGGGGCCACGAGCAGTACTTC. Protein sequence: CASSVGVTGGHEQYF.

A single count supports this clone. This chain links TRBV7-8 with TRBJ2-7; D call uncertain. V gave up 1 base and J gave up 7 bases, with 14 bases separating them. Germline V gene lookup returns CDR1 SGHVS and CDR2 FQNEAQ. The CDR3 is 14 amino acids. CDR3 nucleotide sequence: TGTGCCAGCAGCTTAGGCCCCCGCCGTGGTGAGCAGTACTTC. The encoded protein is CASSLGPRRGEQYF.

The V call is TRBV5-4, the J call TRBJ2-3; 12 nucleotides align to TRBD2. CDR1 is SGHNT and CDR2 is YYREEE in the germline V gene (reference sequence). J gave up 5 bases and V 4 bases, and 2 bases lay outside the gene matches. This CDR3 is built from 14 residues. CDR3 amino acids: CASSRTSGIDTQYF. DNA for the CDR3: TGTGCCAGCAGCAGGACTAGCGGGATAGATACGCAGTATTTT.

This chain joins TRBV5-4 and TRBJ2-1; D is perhaps TRBD2 (6 bases). Trimming pared 4 bases from V and 6 bases from J, leaving 14 bases between. CDR3 size: 14 residues. Germline CDR1 reads SGHNT; CDR2 reads YYREEE (reference sequence). Here the CDR3 DNA reads TGTGCCAGCAGCCCCGGGAGAGTAATCAATGAGCAGTTCTTC. Its protein is CASSPGRVINEQFF. Variable domain in full (rest from reference TRBV5-4 and TRBJ2-1): ETGVTQSPTHLIKTRGQQVTLRCSSQSGHNTVSWYQQALGQGPQFIFQYYREEENGRGNFPPRFSGLQFPNYSSELNVNALELDDSALYLCASSPGRVINEQFFGPGTRLTVL.

V and J are TRBV7-3 and TRBJ2-7, with 8 bases aligning to TRBD2. CDR1 and CDR2 (germline): SGHTA, FQGTGA. J was trimmed by 7 bases and V by 3 bases; bases with no gene match: 2. The length of the CDR3 is 12 residues. The CDR3 DNA follows: TGTGCCAGCAGCTTCTCGGGAGGGGAGCAGTACTTC. It specifies CASSFSGGEQYF.

The chain carries TRBV6-1 and TRBJ1-5; D call uncertain. Germline assignment: CDR1 MNHNS and CDR2 SASEGT. With 7 bases removed from V and 7 bases from J, the gap between germline ends came to 14 bases. The CDR3 has 13 residues. The chain's CDR3 is CASNPREGQPQHF. Written as DNA, the CDR3 is TGTGCCAGCAACCCCCGGGAGGGACAGCCCCAGCATTTT.

The chain recombines TRBV7-9 with TRBJ2-7, with D possibly TRBD2 on 6 matching bases. Trimming removed 6 bases at V and 3 bases at J, with 15 bases between. Germline V CDR1 and CDR2: SEHNR, FQNEAQ (reference sequence). This CDR3 has 14 amino acids. CDR3 loop: CASSRGSPIYEQYF. The CDR3, as DNA: TGTGCCAGCAGTCGGGGGTCCCCGATCTACGAGCAGTACTTC.

The chain links TRBV5-6 to TRBJ1-2, with 8 bases matching TRBD1. The CDR3 is 14 amino acids. Germline V gives CDR1 SGHDT, CDR2 YYEEEE. Trimming removed 7 bases from V and 5 bases from J; junction bases left unmatched: 10. The CDR3 here is CASVDRDQPYGYTF. CDR3 DNA: TGTGCCAGCGTGGACAGGGACCAACCATATGGCTACACCTTC.

The chain couples TRBV29-1 to TRBJ1-2; 7 nucleotides line up with TRBD1. The CDR3 is made up of 16 amino acids. The V gene's germline CDR1 is SQVTM and CDR2 ANQGSEA. After removal of 3 bases from V and 2 bases from J, the junction contained 12 bases not matched to a gene. CDR3 region: CSVDTSGTVGNYGYTF. The CDR3 DNA reads as TGCAGCGTTGACACATCTGGGACAGTCGGGAACTATGGCTACACCTTC.

The chain employs TRBV2 and TRBJ2-7, with a tentative D call TRBD1 (6 bases). The germline V gene has CDR1 SNHLY and CDR2 FYNNEI. The CDR3 runs to 12 residues. V was cut by 7 bases and J by 2 bases, with 9 bases left in between. As DNA, the CDR3 is TGTGCCAGCAAACAGGGAGCCTACGAGCAGTACTTC. This sequence encodes CASKQGAYEQYF. Filled out from reference TRBV2 and TRBJ2-7, the complete variable domain reads EPEVTQTPSHQVTQMGQEVILRCVPISNHLYFYWYRQILGQKVEFLVSFYNNEISEKSEIFDDQFSVERPDGSNFTLKIRSTKLEDSAMYFCASKQGAYEQYFGPGTRLTVT.

J is TRBJ2-7 and V is TRBV29-1; 8 bases agree with TRBD1. CDR3 size: 15 residues. J lost 3 bases, V lost 4 bases, and 11 bases had no gene match. Germline V gives CDR1 SQVTM, CDR2 ANQGSEA. CDR3 region: CSVVPTDRGHYEQYF. DNA for the CDR3: TGCAGCGTTGTTCCCACCGACAGGGGCCACTACGAGCAGTACTTC.

The chain links TRBV4-2 to TRBJ1-2; D possibly corresponds to TRBD1 (6 bases). V gave up 1 base and J gave up 8 bases, with 14 bases separating them. This CDR3 has 14 residues. The germline CDR1 and CDR2 sequences are LGHNA and YNFKEQ. The CDR3 DNA follows: TGTGCCAGCAGCCAAGCGCGGGACACTCTGGGCTACACCTTC. Protein product: CASSQARDTLGYTF.

The CDR3 DNA reads TGCAGCGTACCAGGGGACTCAAATGAAAAACTGTTTTTT. Its translation is CSVPGDSNEKLFF. The chain combines TRBV29-1 with TRBJ1-4, with D possibly TRBD1 on 6 matching bases. Per germline, CDR1 SQVTM and CDR2 ANQGSEA. This CDR3 has 13 residues. V shed 6 bases and J shed 5 bases, with 13 bases lying between them.

The V call is TRBV7-9, the J call TRBJ2-5, with D maybe TRBD1 (5 bases). CDR3 size: 14 residues. Germline V CDR1 and CDR2: SEHNR, FQNEAQ (reference sequence). Trimming removed 3 bases from V and 5 bases from J, with 13 bases in between. Here the CDR3 DNA reads TGTGCCAGCAGCTTTGTTAGGTACAGGGAGACCCAGTACTTC. It yields the protein CASSFVRYRETQYF.

The chain has TRBV19 and TRBJ2-5; the D gene could be TRBD1 or TRBD2 (5 bases each). Germline V lookup: CDR1 LNHDA, CDR2 SQIVND (reference sequence). CDR3 length: 14 residues. Trimming took off 4 bases at V and 5 bases at J, with 14 bases between the two ends. CDR3 nucleotide sequence: TGTGCCAGTAGTACGTCGGGGCTCCGGGAGACCCAGTACTTC. Amino acids: CASSTSGLRETQYF.

The DNA of the CDR3 is TGTGCCAGCAGCGGGGGGGGAGGGAGTACTGAAGCTTTCTTT. It is translated as CASSGGGGSTEAFF. V is TRBV9 and J is TRBJ1-1; a weak D match, TRBD1 (5 bases). V was trimmed by 3 bases and J by 5 bases, leaving 14 bases between them. The CDR3 spans 14 residues. Germline lookup yields CDR1 SGDLS and CDR2 YYNGEE.

The CDR3 sequence is CASSLGTGSVNYEQYF. The CDR3 nucleotides read TGTGCCAGCAGCTTGGGGACCGGGTCCGTAAACTACGAGCAGTACTTC. The chain is built from TRBV11-2 and TRBJ2-7, with D perhaps matching TRBD1 or TRBD2 (5 bases each). The germline gives CDR1 SGHAT, CDR2 FQNNGV. The ends were cut back, 3 bases at V and 3 bases at J, with 18 bases in the middle. The CDR3 spans 16 residues. Full variable domain (rest looked up from reference TRBV11-2 and TRBJ2-7): EAGVAQSPRYKIIEKRQSVAFWCNPISGHATLYWYQQILGQGPKLLIQFQNNGVVDDSQLPKDRFSAERLKGVDSTLKIQPAKLEDSAVYLCASSLGTGSVNYEQYFGPGTRLTVT.

The chain employs TRBV5-6 and TRBJ1-4; TRBD1 agrees at 7 bases. Germline V CDR1 and CDR2: SGHDT, YYEEEE. The CDR3 is 15 residues long. The V and J ends lost 5 bases and 0 bases, in that order; junction bases with no gene match: 4. The CDR3 reads CASRGQAATNEKLFF. The DNA for the CDR3 is TGTGCCAGCAGAGGACAGGCGGCAACTAATGAAAAACTGTTTTTT.

In its sample, this clone was seen once. This rearrangement joins TRBV6-5 to TRBJ2-7, with 7 bases that match TRBD1. The germline V gene encodes CDR1 MNHEY and CDR2 SVGAGI. CDR3 length: 16 amino acids. After removal of 1 base from V and 2 bases from J, the junction contained 8 bases not matched to a gene. The CDR3 is CASSYLNRGHTYEQYF. CDR3 sequence (DNA): TGTGCCAGCAGTTACTTGAACAGGGGTCATACCTACGAGCAGTACTTC.

The rearrangement uses TRBV9 and TRBJ2-1, with D possibly matching TRBD2 (6 bases). The CDR3 length is 15 residues. Trimming removed 3 bases from V and 6 bases from J, with 16 bases in between. Germline V gene sequence: CDR1 SGDLS, CDR2 YYNGEE. The DNA of the CDR3 is TGTGCCAGCAGCGGGGGGACTTTGGGGCGCAATGAGCAGTTCTTC. Residues: CASSGGTLGRNEQFF.

The chain uses TRBV30 and TRBJ2-2; 7 bases line up with TRBD2. CDR3 length equals 14 residues. Germline CDR1 reads GTSNPN; CDR2 reads SVGIG (reference sequence). V shed 0 bases, J shed 8 bases, and the junction held 6 bases outside the gene matches. The CDR3 region has the DNA TGTGCCTGGAGTGTCGCGGGAGTCGGTGGGGAGCTGTTTTTT. Translated: CAWSVAGVGGELFF.